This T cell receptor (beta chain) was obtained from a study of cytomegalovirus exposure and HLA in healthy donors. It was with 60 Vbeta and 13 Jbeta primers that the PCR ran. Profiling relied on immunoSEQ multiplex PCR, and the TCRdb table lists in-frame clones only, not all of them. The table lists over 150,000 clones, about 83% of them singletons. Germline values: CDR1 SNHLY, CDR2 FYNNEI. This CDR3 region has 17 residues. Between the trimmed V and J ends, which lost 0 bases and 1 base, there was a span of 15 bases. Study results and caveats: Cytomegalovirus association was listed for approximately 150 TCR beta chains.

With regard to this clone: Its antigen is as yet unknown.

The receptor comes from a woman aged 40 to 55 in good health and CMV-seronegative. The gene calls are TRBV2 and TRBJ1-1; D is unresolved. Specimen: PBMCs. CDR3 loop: CASSEARPGYANTEAFF. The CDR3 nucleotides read TGTGCCAGCAGTGAAGCTCGGCCGGGGTACGCGAACACTGAAGCTTTCTTT.